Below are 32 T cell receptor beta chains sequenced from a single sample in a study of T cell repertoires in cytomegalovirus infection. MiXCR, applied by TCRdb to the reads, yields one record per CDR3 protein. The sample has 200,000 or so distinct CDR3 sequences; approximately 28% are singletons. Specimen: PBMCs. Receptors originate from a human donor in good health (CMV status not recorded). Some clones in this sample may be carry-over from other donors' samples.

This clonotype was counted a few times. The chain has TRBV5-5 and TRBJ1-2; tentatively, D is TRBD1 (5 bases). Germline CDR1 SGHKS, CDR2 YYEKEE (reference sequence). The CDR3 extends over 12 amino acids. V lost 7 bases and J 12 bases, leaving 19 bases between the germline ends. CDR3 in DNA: TGTGCCAGCGGGTCCCGGAGGGGTGGACACACCTTC. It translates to CASGSRRGGHTF.

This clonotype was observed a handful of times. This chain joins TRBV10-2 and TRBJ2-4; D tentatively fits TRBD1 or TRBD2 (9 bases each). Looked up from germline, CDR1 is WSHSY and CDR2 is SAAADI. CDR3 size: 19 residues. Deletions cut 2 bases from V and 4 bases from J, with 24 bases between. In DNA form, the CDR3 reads TGCGCCAGCAGTGAGCTAGCGGGGACAGGGATCACCTCAAAAAACATTCAGTACTTC. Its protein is CASSELAGTGITSKNIQYF.

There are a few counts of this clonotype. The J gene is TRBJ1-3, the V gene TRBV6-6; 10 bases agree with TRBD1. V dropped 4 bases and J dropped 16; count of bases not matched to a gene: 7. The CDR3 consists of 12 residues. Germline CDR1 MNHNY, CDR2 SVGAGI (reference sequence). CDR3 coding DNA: TGTGCCAGCAGTTCCCCCGGGACAGGGGACTATTTT. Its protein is CASSSPGTGDYF.

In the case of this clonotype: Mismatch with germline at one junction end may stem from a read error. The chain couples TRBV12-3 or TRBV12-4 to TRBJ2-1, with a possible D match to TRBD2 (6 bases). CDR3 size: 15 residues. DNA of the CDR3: TGTGCCAGCAGCCCCGGAGGGTTTATCGGCAATGTGCAGTTCTTC. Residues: CASSPGGFIGNVQFF.

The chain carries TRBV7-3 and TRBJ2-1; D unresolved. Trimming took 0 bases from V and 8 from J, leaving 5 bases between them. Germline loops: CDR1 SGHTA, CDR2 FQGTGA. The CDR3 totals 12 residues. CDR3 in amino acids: CASSLTGYEQFF. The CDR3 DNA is TGTGCCAGCAGCTTAACGGGGTATGAGCAGTTCTTC.

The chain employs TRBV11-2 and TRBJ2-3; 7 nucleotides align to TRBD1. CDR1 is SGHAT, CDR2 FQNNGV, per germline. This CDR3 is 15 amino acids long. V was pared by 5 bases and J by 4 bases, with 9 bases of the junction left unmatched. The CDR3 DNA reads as TGTGCCAGCAGCCTGGACAGGTCACCCGCAGATACGCAGTATTTT. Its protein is CASSLDRSPADTQYF.

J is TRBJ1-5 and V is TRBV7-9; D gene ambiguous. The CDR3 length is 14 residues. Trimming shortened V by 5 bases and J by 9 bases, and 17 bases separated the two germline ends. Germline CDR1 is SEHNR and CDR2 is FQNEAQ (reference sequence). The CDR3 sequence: CASSGGQPFSPQHF. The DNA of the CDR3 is TGTGCCAGCAGCGGCGGGCAGCCTTTCTCGCCCCAGCATTTT.

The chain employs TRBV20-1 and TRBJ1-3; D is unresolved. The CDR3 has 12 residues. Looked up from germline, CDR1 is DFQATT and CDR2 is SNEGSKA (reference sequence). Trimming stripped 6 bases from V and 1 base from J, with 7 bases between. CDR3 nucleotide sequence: TGCAGTGCCTTATTATCTGGAAACACCATATATTTT. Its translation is CSALLSGNTIYF.

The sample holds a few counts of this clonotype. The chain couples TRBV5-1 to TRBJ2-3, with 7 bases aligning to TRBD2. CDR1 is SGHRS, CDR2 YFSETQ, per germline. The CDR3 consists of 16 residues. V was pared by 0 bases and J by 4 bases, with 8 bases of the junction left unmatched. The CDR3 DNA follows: TGCGCCAGCAGCTTGGCTGCGACTAGCCGTGCAGATACGCAGTATTTT. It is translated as CASSLAATSRADTQYF. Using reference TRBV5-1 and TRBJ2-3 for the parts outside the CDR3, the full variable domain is KAGVTQTPRYLIKTRGQQVTLSCSPISGHRSVSWYQQTPGQGLQFLFEYFSETQRNKGNFPGRFSGRQFSNSRSEMNVSTLELGDSALYLCASSLAATSRADTQYFGPGTRLTVL.

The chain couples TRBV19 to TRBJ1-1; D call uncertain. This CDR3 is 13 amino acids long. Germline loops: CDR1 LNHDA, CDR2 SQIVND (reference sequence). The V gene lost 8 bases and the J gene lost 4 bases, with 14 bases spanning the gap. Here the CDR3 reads CASSGLPGTEAFF. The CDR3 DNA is TGTGCCAGTTCTGGACTACCGGGCACTGAAGCTTTCTTT.

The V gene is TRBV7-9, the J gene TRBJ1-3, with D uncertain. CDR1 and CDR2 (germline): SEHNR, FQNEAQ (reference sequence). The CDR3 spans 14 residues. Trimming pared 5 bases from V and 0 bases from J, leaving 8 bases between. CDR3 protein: CASSRSSSGNTIYF. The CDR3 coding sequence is TGTGCCAGCAGCCGATCCTCCTCTGGAAACACCATATATTTT.

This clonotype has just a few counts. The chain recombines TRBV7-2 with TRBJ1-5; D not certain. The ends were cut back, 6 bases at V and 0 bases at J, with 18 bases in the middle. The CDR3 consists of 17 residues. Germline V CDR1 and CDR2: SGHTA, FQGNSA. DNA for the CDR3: TGTGCCAGCAGTCGACGGAGGGCCCCCCTTAGCAATCAGCCCCAGCATTTT. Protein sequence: CASSRRRAPLSNQPQHF.

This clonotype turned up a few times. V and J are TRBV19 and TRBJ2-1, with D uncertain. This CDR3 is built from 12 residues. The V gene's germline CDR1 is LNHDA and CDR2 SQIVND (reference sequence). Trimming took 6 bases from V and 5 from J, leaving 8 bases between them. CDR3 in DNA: TGTGCCAGTAGCCGCCTACACAATGAGCAGTTCTTC. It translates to CASSRLHNEQFF.

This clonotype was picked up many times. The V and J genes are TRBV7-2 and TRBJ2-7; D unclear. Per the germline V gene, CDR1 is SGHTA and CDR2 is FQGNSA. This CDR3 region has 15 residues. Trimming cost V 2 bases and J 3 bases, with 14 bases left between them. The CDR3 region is CASSLHSANRYEQYF. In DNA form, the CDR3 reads TGTGCCAGCAGCTTACATTCAGCCAATCGCTACGAGCAGTACTTC.

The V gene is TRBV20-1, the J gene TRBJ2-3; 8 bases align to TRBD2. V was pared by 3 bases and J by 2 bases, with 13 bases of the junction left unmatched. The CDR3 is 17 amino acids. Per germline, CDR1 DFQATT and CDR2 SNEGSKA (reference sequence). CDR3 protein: CSASSLAGDFLTDTQYF. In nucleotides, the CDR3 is TGCAGTGCTAGTAGTCTAGCGGGCGACTTTCTCACAGATACGCAGTATTTT.

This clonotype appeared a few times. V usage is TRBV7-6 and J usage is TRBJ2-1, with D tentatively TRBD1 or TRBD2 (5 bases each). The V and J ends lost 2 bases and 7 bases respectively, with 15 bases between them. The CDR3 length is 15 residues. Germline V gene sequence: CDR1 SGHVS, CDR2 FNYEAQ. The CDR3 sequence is CASSLYVGERNEQFF. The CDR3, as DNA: TGTGCCAGCAGCTTATACGTGGGGGAAAGAAATGAGCAGTTCTTC.

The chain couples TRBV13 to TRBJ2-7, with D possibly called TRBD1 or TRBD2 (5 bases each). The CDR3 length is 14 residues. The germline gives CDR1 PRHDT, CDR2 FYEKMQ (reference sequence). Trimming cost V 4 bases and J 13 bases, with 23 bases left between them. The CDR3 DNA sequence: TGTGCCAGCAGCTCATTACATTCGGGGCAGGGATTTTACTTC. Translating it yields CASSSLHSGQGFYF.

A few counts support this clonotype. This chain's CDR3 is CASSQEGVGSLDSPLHF. CDR3 nucleotides: TGTGCCAGCAGCCAAGAAGGTGTTGGAAGTTTAGATTCACCCCTCCACTTT. The J gene is TRBJ1-6, the V gene TRBV4-2; D is ambiguous. The V gene's germline CDR1 is LGHNA and CDR2 YNFKEQ. This CDR3 region has 17 residues. V lost 0 bases to trimming and J lost 8 bases, with 17 bases between them.

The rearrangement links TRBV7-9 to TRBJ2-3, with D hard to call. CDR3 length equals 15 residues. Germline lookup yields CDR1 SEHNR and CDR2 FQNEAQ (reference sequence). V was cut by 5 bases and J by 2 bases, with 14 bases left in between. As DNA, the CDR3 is TGTGCCAGCAGCCCAAAAAGTCGCTTCACAGATACGCAGTATTTT. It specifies CASSPKSRFTDTQYF.

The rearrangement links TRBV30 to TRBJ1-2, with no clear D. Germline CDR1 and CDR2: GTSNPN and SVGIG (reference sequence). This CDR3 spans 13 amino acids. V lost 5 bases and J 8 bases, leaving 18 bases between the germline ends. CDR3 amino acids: CAWGKGATSGYTF. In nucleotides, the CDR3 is TGTGCCTGGGGTAAGGGCGCCACCTCCGGCTACACCTTC.

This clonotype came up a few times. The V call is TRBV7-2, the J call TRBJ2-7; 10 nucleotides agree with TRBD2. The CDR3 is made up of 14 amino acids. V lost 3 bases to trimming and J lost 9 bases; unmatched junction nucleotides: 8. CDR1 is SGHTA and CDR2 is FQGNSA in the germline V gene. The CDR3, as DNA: TGTGCCAGCAGCTTTCGGACTAGCGGAGTCGGGCAGTACTTC. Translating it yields CASSFRTSGVGQYF.

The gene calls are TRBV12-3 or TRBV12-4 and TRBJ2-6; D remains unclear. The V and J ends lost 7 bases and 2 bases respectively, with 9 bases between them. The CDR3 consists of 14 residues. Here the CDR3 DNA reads TGTGCCAGCACCCTCGAAACTGGGGCCAACGTCCTGACTTTC. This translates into CASTLETGANVLTF.

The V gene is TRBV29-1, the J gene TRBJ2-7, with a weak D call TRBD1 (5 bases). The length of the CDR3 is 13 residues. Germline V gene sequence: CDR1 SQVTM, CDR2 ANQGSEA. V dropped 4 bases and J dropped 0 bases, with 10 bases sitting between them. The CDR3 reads CSVVRGSSYEQYF. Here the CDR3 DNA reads TGCAGCGTTGTAAGGGGAAGCTCCTACGAGCAGTACTTC.

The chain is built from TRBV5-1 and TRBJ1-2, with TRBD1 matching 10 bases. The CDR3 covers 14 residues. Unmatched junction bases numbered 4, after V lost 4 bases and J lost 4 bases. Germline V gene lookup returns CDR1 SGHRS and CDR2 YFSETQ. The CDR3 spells CASSKTGGGYGYTF. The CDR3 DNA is TGCGCCAGCAGCAAGACAGGGGGCGGCTATGGCTACACCTTC.

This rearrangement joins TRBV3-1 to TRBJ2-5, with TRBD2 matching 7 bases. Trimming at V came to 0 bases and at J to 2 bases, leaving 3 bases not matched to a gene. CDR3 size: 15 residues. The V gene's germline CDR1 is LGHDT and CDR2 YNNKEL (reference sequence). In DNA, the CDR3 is TGTGCCAGCAGCCAAGATTGGCGGGGGCAAGAGACCCAGTACTTC. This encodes CASSQDWRGQETQYF.

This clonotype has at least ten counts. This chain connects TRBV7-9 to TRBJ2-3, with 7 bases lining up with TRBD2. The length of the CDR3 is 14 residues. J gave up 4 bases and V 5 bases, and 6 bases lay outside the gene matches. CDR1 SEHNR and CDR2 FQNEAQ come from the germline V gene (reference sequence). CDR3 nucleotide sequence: TGTGCCAGCAGCCCGATCGGACTAGCAGATACGCAGTATTTT. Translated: CASSPIGLADTQYF.

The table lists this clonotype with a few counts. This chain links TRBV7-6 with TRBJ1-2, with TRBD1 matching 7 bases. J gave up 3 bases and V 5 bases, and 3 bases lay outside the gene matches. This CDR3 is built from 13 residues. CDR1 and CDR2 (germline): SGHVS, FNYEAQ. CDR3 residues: CASSGDRYYGYTF. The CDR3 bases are TGTGCCAGCAGCGGGGACAGATACTATGGCTACACCTTC.

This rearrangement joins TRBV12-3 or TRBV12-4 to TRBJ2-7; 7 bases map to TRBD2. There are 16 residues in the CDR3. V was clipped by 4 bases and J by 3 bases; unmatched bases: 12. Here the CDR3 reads CASSSGRDPLYYEQYF. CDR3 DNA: TGTGCCAGCAGTTCGGGGAGGGATCCACTATACTACGAGCAGTACTTC.

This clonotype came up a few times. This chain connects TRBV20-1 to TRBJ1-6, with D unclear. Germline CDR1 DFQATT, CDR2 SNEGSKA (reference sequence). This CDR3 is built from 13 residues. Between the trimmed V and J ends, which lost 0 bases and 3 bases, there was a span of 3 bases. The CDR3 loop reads CSARDVYNSPLHF. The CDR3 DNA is TGCAGTGCTAGAGACGTCTATAATTCACCCCTCCACTTT.

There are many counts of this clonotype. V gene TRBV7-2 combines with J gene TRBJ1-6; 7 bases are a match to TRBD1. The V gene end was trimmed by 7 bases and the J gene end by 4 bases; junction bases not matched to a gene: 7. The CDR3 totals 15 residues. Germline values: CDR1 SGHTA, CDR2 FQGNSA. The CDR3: CASTLKQGYNSPLHF. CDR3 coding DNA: TGTGCCAGCACCCTGAAACAGGGGTATAATTCACCCCTCCACTTT.

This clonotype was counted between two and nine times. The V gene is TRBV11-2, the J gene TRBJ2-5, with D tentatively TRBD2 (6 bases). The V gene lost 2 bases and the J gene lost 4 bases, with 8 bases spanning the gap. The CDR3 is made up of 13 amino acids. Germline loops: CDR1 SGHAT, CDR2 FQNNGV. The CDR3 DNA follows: TGTGCCAGCAGCTTAACTAGCCGAGAGACCCAGTACTTC. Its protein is CASSLTSRETQYF.

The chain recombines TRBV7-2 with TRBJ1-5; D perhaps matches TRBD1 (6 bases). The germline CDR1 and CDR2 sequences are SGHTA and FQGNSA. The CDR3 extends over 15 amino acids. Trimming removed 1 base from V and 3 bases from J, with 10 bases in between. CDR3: CASSLEGGANQPQHF. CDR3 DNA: TGTGCCAGCAGCTTAGAGGGGGGCGCCAATCAGCCCCAGCATTTT.